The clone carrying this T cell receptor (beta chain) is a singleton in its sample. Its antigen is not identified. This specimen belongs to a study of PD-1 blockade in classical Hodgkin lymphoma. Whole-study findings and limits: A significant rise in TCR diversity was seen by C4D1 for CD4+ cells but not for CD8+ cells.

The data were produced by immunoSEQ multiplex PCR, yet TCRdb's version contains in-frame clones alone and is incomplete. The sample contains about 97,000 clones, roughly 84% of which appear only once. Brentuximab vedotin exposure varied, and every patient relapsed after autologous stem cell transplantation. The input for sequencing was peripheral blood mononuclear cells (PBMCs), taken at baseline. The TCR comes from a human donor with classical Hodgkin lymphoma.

The chain's CDR3 is CASSHFGALQETQYF. CDR3 nucleotides: TGTGCCAGCAGCCACTTTGGGGCGCTCCAAGAGACCCAGTACTTC. The chain carries TRBV6-5 and TRBJ2-5; TRBD1 is a possible D gene (5 bases). V was cut by 6 bases and J by 1 base, with 15 bases left in between. The CDR3 totals 15 residues. CDR1 is MNHEY and CDR2 is SVGAGI in the germline V gene.